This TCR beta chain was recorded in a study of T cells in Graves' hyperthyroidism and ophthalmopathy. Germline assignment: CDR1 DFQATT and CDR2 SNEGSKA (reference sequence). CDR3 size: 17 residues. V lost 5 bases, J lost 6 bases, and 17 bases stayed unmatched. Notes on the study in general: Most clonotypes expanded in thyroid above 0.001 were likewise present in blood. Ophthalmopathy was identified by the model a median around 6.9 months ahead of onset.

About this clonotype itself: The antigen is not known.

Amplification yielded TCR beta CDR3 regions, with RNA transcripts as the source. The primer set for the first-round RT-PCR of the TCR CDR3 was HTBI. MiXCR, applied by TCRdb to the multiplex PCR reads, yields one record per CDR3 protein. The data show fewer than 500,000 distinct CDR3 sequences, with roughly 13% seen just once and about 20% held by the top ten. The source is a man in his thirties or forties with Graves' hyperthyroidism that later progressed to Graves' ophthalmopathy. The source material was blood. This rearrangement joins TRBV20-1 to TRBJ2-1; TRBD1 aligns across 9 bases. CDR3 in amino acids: CSASQPTPGQGPNEQFF. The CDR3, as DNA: TGCAGTGCTTCACAACCCACTCCGGGACAGGGTCCCAATGAGCAGTTCTTC.